This T cell receptor beta chain originates from a study of OX40 agonist ivuxolimab in advanced cancers. The repertoire was sequenced with immunoSEQ multiplex PCR; TCRdb's copy has only in-frame clones and lacks some. The sample holds tens of thousands of clones, about nine tenths seen once. Sequencing was performed on CD4+ or CD8+ T cells sorted from blood, taken in a trial of the OX40 agonist ivuxolimab. This receptor was identified in an adult with an advanced solid tumor such as melanoma, head and neck, liver or kidney cancer.

CDR3 amino acids: CASSYSAGAYEQYF. The DNA for the CDR3 is TGTGCCAGCAGTTACTCCGCCGGAGCTTACGAGCAGTACTTC. This rearrangement joins TRBV6-5 to TRBJ2-7; D gene ambiguous. Trimming took off 0 bases at V and 4 bases at J, with 10 bases between the two ends. CDR3 length equals 14 residues. Germline assignment: CDR1 MNHEY and CDR2 SVGAGI.